A selection of T cell receptor beta chains follows, all from one sample in a study of T cell responses to AZD1222 COVID-19 vaccine. Clones were sequenced by immunoSEQ multiplex PCR, and TCRdb holds only the in-frame ones, with some missing. The table has 100,000 to 150,000 clones, around nine tenths seen once. This material consisted of peripheral blood, taken 28 days after the second AZD1222 dose. The receptor source for this set is an adult who received the AZD1222 COVID-19 vaccine. CDR3s include the opening cysteine and the closing phenylalanine or tryptophan. A D gene is named only where the DNA matches it firmly. The size of a clone is reported for some rows only, either as once, few or many, or as a class for expanded clones.

>13|NA|NA|TRBV5-1|TRBJ1-1
TGCGCCAGCAGTAAGACAGCGAACACTGAAGCTTTCTTT
CASSKTANTEAFF
>14|NA|NA|TRBV3-1/TRBV3-2|TRBJ2-1
TGTGCCAGCAGCCCGCAAAGCATCAACAATGAGCAGTTCTTC
CASSPQSINNEQFF
>14|NA|NA|TRBV19|TRBJ2-1
TGTGCCAGTAGTACAATGGACAGAAACAATGAGCAGTTCTTC
CASSTMDRNNEQFF
>16|once|NA|TRBV28|TRBJ1-4
TGTGCCAGCAGTTTCGCCGGCCACCCAACTAATGAAAAACTGTTTTTT
CASSFAGHPTNEKLFF
>14|once|TRBD1|TRBV28|TRBJ1-5
TGTGCCAGCACCAGACCAGGGGGTATACAGCCCCAGCATTTT
CASTRPGGIQPQHF
>15|NA|NA|TRBV7-9|TRBJ2-3
TGTGCCAGCAGCTTGACAGGCCCGGTCACAGATACGCAGTATTTT
CASSLTGPVTDTQYF
>12|NA|TRBD1|TRBV28|TRBJ2-7
TGTGCCTTGACAGGGTCATCCTACGAGCAGTACTTC
CALTGSSYEQYF
>12|NA|NA|TRBV5-1|TRBJ2-7
TGCGCCAGCAGCTACCACAGCTACGAGCAGTACTTC
CASSYHSYEQYF
>16|NA|NA|TRBV7-2|TRBJ2-7
TGTGCCAGCAGCTTAGCGACCCGGGACAACGACTACGAGCAGTACTTC
CASSLATRDNDYEQYF
>11|NA|NA|TRBV20-1|TRBJ2-7
TGCAGTGCTAGAGGGACTGAAGGGCAGTACTTC
CSARGTEGQYF
>14|NA|TRBD1|TRBV19|TRBJ2-1
TGTGCCAGTAGCACCGGGACAGGGTTTTATGAGCAGTTCTTC
CASSTGTGFYEQFF
>20|once|TRBD1|TRBV28|TRBJ2-3
TGTGCCAGCAGTTTTGATAAGGGGGCCCTCCGCCGGGGCCTCCGGTCGACGCAGTATTTT
CASSFDKGALRRGLRSTQYF
>14|few|NA|TRBV5-6|TRBJ2-7
TGTGCCAGCAGCTTGTTTCTGGGGGGCCACGAGCAGTACTTC
CASSLFLGGHEQYF
>15|NA|TRBD1|TRBV10-3|TRBJ1-2
TGTGCCATCAGGAGTGGGACAGGGGGCGCCTATGGCTACACCTTC
CAIRSGTGGAYGYTF
>15|NA|TRBD2|TRBV11-2|TRBJ2-7
TGTGCCAGCAGCTTAATAGTAGCGGGAGCCTACGAGCAGTACTTC
CASSLIVAGAYEQYF
>15|NA|TRBD1|TRBV2|TRBJ1-5
TGTGCCAGCAGCATGACAGGGGGCGTGGGGCAGCCCCAGCATTTT
CASSMTGGVGQPQHF
>14|NA|NA|TRBV19|TRBJ1-2
TGTGCCAGTAGTACGGTCAGGGACGACTATGGCTACACCTTC
CASSTVRDDYGYTF